One sample yielded the 23 T cell receptor beta chains listed below, sequenced in a study of OX40 agonist ivuxolimab in advanced cancers. Profiling relied on immunoSEQ multiplex PCR, and the TCRdb table lists in-frame clones only, not all of them. The sample includes approximately 92,000 clones, approximately 95% of them seen just once. This specimen consisted of CD4+ or CD8+ T cells sorted from blood, obtained in a trial of the OX40 agonist ivuxolimab. The receptors shown here come from an adult with an advanced solid tumor such as melanoma, head and neck, liver or kidney cancer.

The CDR3 here is CASGETGYEQYF. CDR3 sequence (DNA): TGTGCCAGCGGAGAAACAGGCTACGAGCAGTACTTC. The J gene is TRBJ2-7, the V gene TRBV5-4; a weak D match, TRBD1 (5 bases). V shed 7 bases and J shed 3 bases, with 11 bases lying between them. The germline V gene encodes CDR1 SGHNT and CDR2 YYREEE (reference sequence). CDR3 length: 12 residues.

The V call is TRBV6-5, the J call TRBJ2-5, with D unresolved. The CDR3 contains 14 residues. The germline V gene encodes CDR1 MNHEY and CDR2 SVGAGI. V lost 2 bases and J 9 bases, leaving 16 bases between the germline ends. CDR3 amino acids: CASSYRGLKIPQYF. CDR3 DNA: TGTGCCAGCAGTTACAGAGGCCTCAAGATACCCCAGTACTTC.

Only one count was recorded for this clone. The genes are TRBV5-6 and TRBJ1-5; no clear D gene. Trimming took off 2 bases at V and 2 bases at J, with 11 bases between the two ends. The germline CDR1 and CDR2 sequences are SGHDT and YYEEEE. This CDR3 contains 15 residues. The DNA of the CDR3 is TGTGCCAGCAGCTTATTGAACGGAGGCAATCAGCCCCAGCATTTT. Encoded protein: CASSLLNGGNQPQHF.

This chain connects TRBV18 to TRBJ1-2, with 9 bases fitting TRBD1. Trimming removed 10 bases from V and 4 bases from J; junction bases left unmatched: 7. CDR1 and CDR2 (germline): KGHSH, LQKENI. The CDR3 loop spans 13 amino acids. CDR3 protein: CAIGQGPSYGYTF. The CDR3, as DNA: TGTGCCATAGGACAGGGGCCGAGCTATGGCTACACCTTC.

The genes are TRBV5-1 and TRBJ2-3, with 9 bases lining up with TRBD2. Germline CDR1 reads SGHRS; CDR2 reads YFSETQ. The CDR3 has 14 amino acids. The V segment lost 4 bases and the J segment 3 bases; nucleotides outside the gene matches: 3. The CDR3 reads CASSTTSGTDTQYF. CDR3 sequence (DNA): TGCGCCAGCAGCACGACTAGCGGTACAGATACGCAGTATTTT.

This chain links TRBV5-1 with TRBJ2-3; either TRBD1 or TRBD2 may fit D (6 bases each). This CDR3 region has 17 residues. V lost 4 bases and J lost 0, with 18 bases in between. Germline CDR1 SGHRS, CDR2 YFSETQ. Here the CDR3 DNA reads TGCGCCAGCAGCAGACTGGGGGGCCCTCCTAGCACAGATACGCAGTATTTT. Protein sequence: CASSRLGGPPSTDTQYF. The full variable domain, completed using reference TRBV5-1 and TRBJ2-3, is KAGVTQTPRYLIKTRGQQVTLSCSPISGHRSVSWYQQTPGQGLQFLFEYFSETQRNKGNFPGRFSGRQFSNSRSEMNVSTLELGDSALYLCASSRLGGPPSTDTQYFGPGTRLTVL.

V and J are TRBV6-1 and TRBJ1-2; TRBD1 is a possible D gene (6 bases). Deletions cut 10 bases from V and 3 bases from J, with 21 bases between. CDR1 and CDR2 (germline): MNHNS, SASEGT. The length of the CDR3 is 15 residues. Here the CDR3 reads CAIGELTTGYYGYTF. The CDR3 DNA reads as TGTGCCATCGGCGAATTAACCACAGGGTACTATGGCTACACCTTC.

V is TRBV11-3 and J is TRBJ2-2, with 10 bases fitting TRBD1. The CDR3 is 15 amino acids. V was clipped by 6 bases and J by 8 bases; unmatched bases: 9. CDR1 SGHNT and CDR2 YENEEA come from the germline V gene. The CDR3 protein is CASRHTTGGRGELFF. The CDR3 DNA sequence: TGTGCCAGCAGACACACGACAGGGGGCCGTGGGGAGCTGTTTTTT.

The chain couples TRBV9 to TRBJ2-7; no clear D gene. CDR3 length: 15 residues. The ends were cut back, 3 bases at V and 7 bases at J, with 20 bases in the middle. CDR1 is SGDLS, CDR2 YYNGEE, per germline. Here the CDR3 DNA reads TGTGCCAGCAGCGCGAACATTGGGGTAGGGAATGAGCAGTACTTC. This encodes CASSANIGVGNEQYF.

J is TRBJ1-6 and V is TRBV30; D unresolved. Germline lookup yields CDR1 GTSNPN and CDR2 SVGIG (reference sequence). Between the trimmed V and J ends, which lost 3 bases and 7 bases, there was a span of 10 bases. The CDR3 has 13 residues. CDR3 DNA sequence: TGTGCCTGGAGGCGGACGGGAAATTCACCCCTCCACTTT. It encodes CAWRRTGNSPLHF.

This chain connects TRBV19 to TRBJ2-3, with D unclear. The length of the CDR3 is 15 residues. CDR1 LNHDA and CDR2 SQIVND come from the germline V gene (reference sequence). The V gene lost 3 bases and the J gene lost 1 base, with 11 bases spanning the gap. The DNA of the CDR3 is TGTGCCAGTAGTATTCGGCAGACCCGCACAGATACGCAGTATTTT. It is translated as CASSIRQTRTDTQYF.

The V and J genes are TRBV28 and TRBJ1-2; D remains ambiguous. Looked up from germline, CDR1 is MDHEN and CDR2 is SYDVKM. The CDR3 contains 13 residues. Trimming took 10 bases from V and 5 from J, leaving 17 bases between them. CDR3 region: CATRGSPEYGYTF. The DNA for the CDR3 is TGTGCCACCCGTGGAAGTCCAGAATATGGCTACACCTTC.

The rearrangement uses TRBV5-4 and TRBJ2-5; D is ambiguous. Trimming left V 2 bases short and J 1 base short, with 9 bases between. The CDR3 consists of 14 residues. CDR1 is SGHNT, CDR2 YYREEE, per germline (reference sequence). CDR3 in DNA: TGTGCCAGCAGCTTAACGATAGCCCAAGAGACCCAGTACTTC. Translating gives CASSLTIAQETQYF.

V usage is TRBV4-1 and J usage is TRBJ1-2; 9 bases are a match to TRBD1. Germline V lookup: CDR1 MGHRA, CDR2 YSYEKL. The CDR3 extends over 14 amino acids. J gave up 7 bases and V 1 base, and 4 bases lay outside the gene matches. In DNA form, the CDR3 reads TGCGCCAGCAGCCAAGGGGACAGGGTCTTTGGCTACACCTTC. This sequence encodes CASSQGDRVFGYTF.

The chain couples TRBV5-1 to TRBJ1-2; D is unclear. Germline CDR1 is SGHRS and CDR2 is YFSETQ. This CDR3 has 15 amino acids. V lost 0 bases, J lost 0 bases, and 9 bases lay in between. The CDR3 sequence: CASSLATAANYGYTF. As DNA, the CDR3 is TGCGCCAGCAGCTTGGCCACAGCCGCTAACTATGGCTACACCTTC.

The genes are TRBV19 and TRBJ2-3; the match to TRBD2 covers 7 bases. There are 13 residues in the CDR3. V lost 6 bases, J lost 9 bases, and 9 bases stayed unmatched. Looked up from germline, CDR1 is LNHDA and CDR2 is SQIVND (reference sequence). CDR3 sequence reads: CASSLNGGETQYF. DNA for the CDR3: TGTGCCAGTAGCCTCAATGGGGGGGAGACGCAGTATTTT.

The CDR3 DNA reads TGTGCCAGCAGACCGGGACAGGGTTCCAATGAGCAGTTCTTC. It is translated as CASRPGQGSNEQFF. The rearrangement links TRBV11-2 to TRBJ2-1; 9 positions match TRBD1. Germline CDR1 and CDR2: SGHAT and FQNNGV. V lost 6 bases to trimming and J lost 6 bases; unmatched junction nucleotides: 6. The CDR3 extends over 14 amino acids.

The V and J genes are TRBV6-6 and TRBJ1-1; a weak D match, TRBD1 (5 bases). With 2 bases removed from V and 6 bases from J, the gap between germline ends came to 16 bases. The CDR3 loop spans 15 amino acids. Germline assignment: CDR1 MNHNY and CDR2 SVGAGI (reference sequence). The CDR3 region has the DNA TGTGCCAGCAGTTACCAGGGTGGGGTGTCCCCTGAAGCTTTCTTT. This gives the protein CASSYQGGVSPEAFF.

The chain has TRBV19 and TRBJ2-7, with TRBD1 identical over 9 bases. The CDR3 loop spans 15 amino acids. CDR1 LNHDA and CDR2 SQIVND come from the germline V gene (reference sequence). V lost 9 bases, J lost 3 bases, and 12 bases stayed unmatched. CDR3 coding DNA: TGTGCCAGCCGAATCCGGGACAGGGCAAACTACGAGCAGTACTTC. This gives the protein CASRIRDRANYEQYF.

The chain carries TRBV7-7 and TRBJ2-7, with TRBD2 identical over 7 bases. CDR3 length equals 15 residues. Germline V gene sequence: CDR1 SSHAT, CDR2 FNYEAQ (reference sequence). Losses at the gene ends were 5 bases for V and 0 bases for J; bases not matched to a gene: 7. The CDR3 DNA sequence: TGTGCCAGCAGCCCTTCTAGCGGACTCTCCTACGAGCAGTACTTC. It specifies CASSPSSGLSYEQYF.

V gene TRBV18 combines with J gene TRBJ2-1; 12 bases are a match to TRBD2. Germline lookup yields CDR1 KGHSH and CDR2 LQKENI. The CDR3 length is 15 residues. The trim removed 6 bases at V and 10 bases at J, leaving 10 bases unmatched. The CDR3 protein is CASSQRTSGVKEQFF. CDR3 sequence (DNA): TGTGCCAGCTCTCAAAGGACTAGCGGGGTAAAGGAGCAGTTCTTC.

The rearrangement uses TRBV5-1 and TRBJ1-4; D is possibly TRBD1 (5 bases). Trimming removed 2 bases from V and 8 bases from J, with 13 bases in between. Germline V lookup: CDR1 SGHRS, CDR2 YFSETQ. The CDR3 spans 14 residues. In DNA, the CDR3 is TGCGCCAGCAGCTTCCAGGGATTGGAGGAAAAACTGTTTTTT. Translating it yields CASSFQGLEEKLFF.

The CDR3 bases are TGTGCCAGCAGCCCATGGGGGGGGACTCACGTACACAATGAGCAGTTCTTC. It yields the protein CASSPWGGTHVHNEQFF. This chain connects TRBV7-9 to TRBJ2-1, with 7 positions matching TRBD2. The CDR3 consists of 17 residues. V trimming: 5 bases; J trimming: 5 bases; junction bases outside the gene matches: 15. The germline V gene has CDR1 SEHNR and CDR2 FQNEAQ (reference sequence).